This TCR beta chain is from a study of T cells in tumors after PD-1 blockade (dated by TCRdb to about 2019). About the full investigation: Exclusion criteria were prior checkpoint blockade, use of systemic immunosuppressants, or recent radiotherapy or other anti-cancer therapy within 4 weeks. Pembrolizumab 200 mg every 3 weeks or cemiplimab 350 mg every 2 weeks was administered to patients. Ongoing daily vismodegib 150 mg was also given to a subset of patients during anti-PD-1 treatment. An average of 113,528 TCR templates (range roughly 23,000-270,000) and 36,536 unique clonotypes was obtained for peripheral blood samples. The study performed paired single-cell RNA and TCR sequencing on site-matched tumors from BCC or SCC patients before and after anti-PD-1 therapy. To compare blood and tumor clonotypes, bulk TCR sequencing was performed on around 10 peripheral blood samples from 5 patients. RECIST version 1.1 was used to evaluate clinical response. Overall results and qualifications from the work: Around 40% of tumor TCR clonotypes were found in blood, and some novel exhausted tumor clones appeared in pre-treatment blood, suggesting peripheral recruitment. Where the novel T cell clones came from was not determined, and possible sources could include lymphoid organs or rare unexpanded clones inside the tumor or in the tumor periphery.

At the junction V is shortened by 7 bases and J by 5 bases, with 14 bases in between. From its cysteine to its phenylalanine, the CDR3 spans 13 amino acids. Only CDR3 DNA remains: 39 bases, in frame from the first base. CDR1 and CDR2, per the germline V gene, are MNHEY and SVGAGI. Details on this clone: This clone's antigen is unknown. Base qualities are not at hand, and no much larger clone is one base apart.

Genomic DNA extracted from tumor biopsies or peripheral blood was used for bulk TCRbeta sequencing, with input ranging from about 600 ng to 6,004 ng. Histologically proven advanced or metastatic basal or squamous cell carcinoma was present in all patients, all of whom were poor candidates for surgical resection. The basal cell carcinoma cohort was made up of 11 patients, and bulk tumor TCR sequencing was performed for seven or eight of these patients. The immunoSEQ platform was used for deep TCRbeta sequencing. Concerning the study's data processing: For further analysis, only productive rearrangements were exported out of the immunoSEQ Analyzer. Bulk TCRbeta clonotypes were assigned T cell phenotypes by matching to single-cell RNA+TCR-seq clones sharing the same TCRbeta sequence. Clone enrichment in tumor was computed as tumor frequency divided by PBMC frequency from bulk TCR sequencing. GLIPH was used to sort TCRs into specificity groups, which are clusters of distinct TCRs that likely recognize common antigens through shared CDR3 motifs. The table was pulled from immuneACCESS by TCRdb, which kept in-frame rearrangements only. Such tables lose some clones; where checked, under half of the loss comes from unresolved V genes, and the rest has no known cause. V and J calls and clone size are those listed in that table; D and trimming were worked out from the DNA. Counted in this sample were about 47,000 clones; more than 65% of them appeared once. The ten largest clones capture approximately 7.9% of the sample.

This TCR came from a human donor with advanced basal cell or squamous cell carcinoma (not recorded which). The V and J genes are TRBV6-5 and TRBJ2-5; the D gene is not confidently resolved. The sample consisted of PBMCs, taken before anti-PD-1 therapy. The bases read TGTGCCAGCACCCCTGGTGTGCGGGAGACCCAGTACTTC. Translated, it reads CASTPGVRETQYF.